The rows below give T cell receptor beta chains drawn from one sample of a study of cytomegalovirus exposure and HLA in healthy donors. The data were produced by immunoSEQ multiplex PCR, yet TCRdb's version contains in-frame clones alone and is incomplete. Found here are about 49,000 clones, approximately 90% of them singletons; the top ten hold roughly 1.4%. The sequencing sample was made of PBMCs. These receptors all stem from a man in his late teens or twenties in good health and CMV-seronegative. CDR3s include the opening cysteine and the closing phenylalanine or tryptophan. Fields, in order: V gene, J gene, clone size, D gene, CDR3 DNA, CDR3 protein. A D gene is named only where the DNA matches it firmly. Some rows mark clone size as missing; the rest say once, few, many or name a class of expanded clone.

>TRBV5-5|TRBJ2-3|NA|TRBD1
TGTGCCAGCAGCGGGGGACAGGATTCAGATACGCAGTATTTT
CASSGGQDSDTQYF
>TRBV5-1|TRBJ2-7|once|TRBD1
TGCGCCAGCAGCTCCACCGGGACAGCCTACGAGCAGTACTTC
CASSSTGTAYEQYF
>TRBV6-1|TRBJ1-2|NA|TRBD1
TGTGCCTCTAGAGACAGGGAGTTGAGCGGCTACACCTTC
CASRDRELSGYTF
>TRBV7-3|TRBJ2-2|NA|TRBD2
TGTGCCAGCAGCTTCAAACTAGCGGTGAACACCGGGGAGCTGTTTTTT
CASSFKLAVNTGELFF
>TRBV11-2|TRBJ2-1|NA|TRBD2
TGTGCCAGCAGCTTATACCGCCTAGCGGGGTCCTACAATGAGCAGTTCTTC
CASSLYRLAGSYNEQFF
>TRBV11-1|TRBJ2-4|NA|TRBD2
TGTGCCAGCAGCCCACTAGGGGCGGGAGAGAAAAACATTCAGTACTTC
CASSPLGAGEKNIQYF
>TRBV6-5|TRBJ1-2|NA|NA
TGTGCCAGCAGTACAACTATAGCTAACTATGGCTACACCTTC
CASSTTIANYGYTF
>TRBV18|TRBJ2-7|NA|TRBD2
TGTGCCAGCTCACCAGGGACTAGTTCTACCTACGAGCAGTACTTC
CASSPGTSSTYEQYF
>TRBV5-1|TRBJ2-7|NA|NA
TGCGCCAGCAGCGTGGACGGGTTCTCCTACGAGCAGTACTTC
CASSVDGFSYEQYF
>TRBV19|TRBJ1-5|NA|TRBD1
TGTGCCAGTACCGATGATGGACAGGGTGGCAATCAGCCCCAGCATTTT
CASTDDGQGGNQPQHF
>TRBV7-9|TRBJ1-2|once|NA
TGTGCCAGCAGCTTAGGGGGGCAGGTGAATGGCTACACCTTC
CASSLGGQVNGYTF
>TRBV9|TRBJ2-2|once|NA
TGTGCCAGCAGCGTAGCGGAGGGAGGGAACACCGGGGAGCTGTTTTTT
CASSVAEGGNTGELFF
>TRBV14|TRBJ2-7|NA|TRBD2
TGTGCCAGCAGCCCCGAGACTAGCGGAGCCTACGAGCAGTACTTC
CASSPETSGAYEQYF
>TRBV6-1|TRBJ1-4|once|NA
TGTGCCAGTTTTGCAGGGGTCGGCGTTCATGAAAAACTGTTTTTT
CASFAGVGVHEKLFF
>TRBV18|TRBJ2-1|NA|NA
TGTGCCAGCTCACCAAAAACCCAGAACAATGAGCAGTTCTTC
CASSPKTQNNEQFF
>TRBV7-9|TRBJ2-7|NA|TRBD1
TGTGCCAGCAGCTTAGGACCGGGACAGACCTACGAGCAGTACTTC
CASSLGPGQTYEQYF
>TRBV11-2|TRBJ2-5|NA|TRBD1
TGTGCCAGCAGCTTGGGACAGCCCCAGGGGACCCAGTACTTC
CASSLGQPQGTQYF
>TRBV4-1|TRBJ1-3|NA|NA
TGCGCCAGCAGCCAGCCTAGGGGTTTGGGGTCCGGAAACACCATATATTTT
CASSQPRGLGSGNTIYF
>TRBV6-1|TRBJ2-7|NA|NA
TGTGCCAGCAGAAGGGACTTTAGCTCCTACGAGCAGTACTTC
CASRRDFSSYEQYF
>TRBV2|TRBJ2-7|NA|TRBD1
TGTGCCAGCAGTGTCCGGGACAGGTTCCACGAGCAGTACTTC
CASSVRDRFHEQYF
>TRBV27|TRBJ2-5|NA|NA
TGTGCCAGCAGTTTAGGCCAGGGGGGCGAGGAGACCCAGTACTTC
CASSLGQGGEETQYF
>TRBV15|TRBJ1-1|NA|NA
TGTGCCACCAGCAGAGAAGCAGGGAACACTGAAGCTTTCTTT
CATSREAGNTEAFF
>TRBV28|TRBJ2-5|NA|NA
TGTGCCAGCAGTTACAGGGATCCCCAAGAGACCCAGTACTTC
CASSYRDPQETQYF
>TRBV19|TRBJ1-5|NA|NA
TGTGCCAGTAGTCAAACAGAGAATCAGCCCCAGCATTTT
CASSQTENQPQHF
>TRBV19|TRBJ2-7|NA|NA
TGTGCCAGTAGTATCGCCAGGGCTCAGTCCAACGAGCAGTACTTC
CASSIARAQSNEQYF
>TRBV29-1|TRBJ2-7|NA|TRBD2
TGCAGCGTTGATATGGCGGGAGCAAACGAGCAGTACTTC
CSVDMAGANEQYF
>TRBV4-1|TRBJ2-1|NA|TRBD2
TGCGCCAGCAGCCAAGCTCTTAGCGGGAGCTATTTAAATGAGCAGTTCTTC
CASSQALSGSYLNEQFF
>TRBV2|TRBJ2-1|NA|TRBD2
TGTGCCAGCAGCCCCGGGACTAGCGGGAGGAGTGAGCAGTTCTTC
CASSPGTSGRSEQFF
>TRBV28|TRBJ1-2|NA|TRBD1
TGTGCCAGCAGTCTACAGGGGGTAAACTATGGCTACACCTTC
CASSLQGVNYGYTF
>TRBV29-1|TRBJ1-2|NA|TRBD1
TGCAGCGTGAGGACAGGCTATAACTATGGCTACACCTTC
CSVRTGYNYGYTF
>TRBV7-2|TRBJ2-5|NA|NA
TGTGCCAGCAGCTTAGGTTCTAGCCTGGAGACCCAGTACTTC
CASSLGSSLETQYF
>TRBV9|TRBJ2-2|NA|NA
TGTGCCAGCCAGCAGGGGTTATACACCGGGGAGCTGTTTTTT
CASQQGLYTGELFF
>TRBV5-4|TRBJ1-1|NA|NA
TGTGCCAGCAGCTTGGATTTCCAGGGGAAGGAGACTGAAGCTTTCTTT
CASSLDFQGKETEAFF
>TRBV29-1|TRBJ2-4|NA|NA
TGCAGCGTTGAACAAGGACAGCTAAACATTCAGTACTTC
CSVEQGQLNIQYF
>TRBV7-2|TRBJ2-2|once|TRBD2
TGTGCCAGCAGCTTAACTGGGTTTCGGGGGGGGCACGTCACCGGGGAGCTGTTTTTT
CASSLTGFRGGHVTGELFF
>TRBV11-2|TRBJ2-7|NA|TRBD2
TGTGCCAGCATCCTAGCGGGAGGTTCCTACGAGCAGTACTTC
CASILAGGSYEQYF
>TRBV18|TRBJ1-5|once|NA
TGTGCCAGCTCACCCTCAACGGGAATGAGGGGCAATCAGCCCCAGCATTTT
CASSPSTGMRGNQPQHF
>TRBV15|TRBJ1-5|NA|TRBD1
TGTGCCACCAGCAGAGGTGGACAGGGAGAACAGCCCCAGCATTTT
CATSRGGQGEQPQHF
>TRBV13|TRBJ2-7|NA|NA
TGTGCCAGCAGCTTAGGCCTAGGAAGGGAGCAGTACTTC
CASSLGLGREQYF
>TRBV30|TRBJ1-2|once|NA
TGTGCCTGGAGTGTACTCAACGGAGGGGGCTACACCTTC
CAWSVLNGGGYTF
>TRBV28|TRBJ1-2|NA|NA
TGTGCCAGCAGTTTGAGGGAATTGGGTGGCTACACCTTC
CASSLRELGGYTF
>TRBV28|TRBJ1-1|few|TRBD1
TGTGCCAGCAGTCGGACAGGGGTTAACACTGAAGCTTTCTTT
CASSRTGVNTEAFF
>TRBV30|TRBJ2-7|NA|NA
TGTGCCTGGACCCGCGGGCCCGGCGGGGAGCAGTACTTC
CAWTRGPGGEQYF
>TRBV28|TRBJ2-2|NA|NA
TGTGCCAGCAGCCGGGACTCGACAGTTAACACCGGGGAGCTGTTTTTT
CASSRDSTVNTGELFF
>TRBV12-5|TRBJ2-1|NA|TRBD2
TGTGCTAGTGGTTTATGGACTAGCGGGGTAGTCGAGCAGTTCTTC
CASGLWTSGVVEQFF